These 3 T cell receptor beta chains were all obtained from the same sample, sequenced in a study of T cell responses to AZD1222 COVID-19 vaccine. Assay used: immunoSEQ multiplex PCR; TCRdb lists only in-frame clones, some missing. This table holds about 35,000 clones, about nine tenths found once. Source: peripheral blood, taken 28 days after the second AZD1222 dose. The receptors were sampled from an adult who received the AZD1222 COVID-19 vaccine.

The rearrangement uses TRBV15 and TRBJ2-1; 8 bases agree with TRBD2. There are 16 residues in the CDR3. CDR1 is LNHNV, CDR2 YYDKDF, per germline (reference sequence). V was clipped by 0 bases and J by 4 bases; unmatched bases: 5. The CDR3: CATSRDQLAGYNEQFF. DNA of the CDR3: TGTGCCACCAGCAGAGATCAGCTAGCGGGTTACAATGAGCAGTTCTTC.

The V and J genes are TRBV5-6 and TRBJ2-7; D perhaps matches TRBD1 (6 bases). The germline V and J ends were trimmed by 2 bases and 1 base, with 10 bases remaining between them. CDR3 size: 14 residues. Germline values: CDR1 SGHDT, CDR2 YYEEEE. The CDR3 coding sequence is TGTGCCAGCAGCTTTCCAGGGGAGTCCTACGAGCAGTACTTC. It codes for CASSFPGESYEQYF.

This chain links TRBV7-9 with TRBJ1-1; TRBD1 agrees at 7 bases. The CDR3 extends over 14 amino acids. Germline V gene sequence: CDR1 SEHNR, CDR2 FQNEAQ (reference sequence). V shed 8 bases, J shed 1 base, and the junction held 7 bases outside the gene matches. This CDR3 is CASALDRANTEAFF. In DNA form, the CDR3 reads TGTGCCAGCGCCCTTGACAGGGCGAACACTGAAGCTTTCTTT.